This paragraph covers one T cell receptor beta chain sequence. Its cognate antigen has yet to be identified. Base qualities were left out, and no much larger clone turns up one base away. The sample's treatment or condition label is to be understood as: oral pan-JAK inhibitor, 5-10 mg twice daily. Lesional scalp punch biopsies and peripheral blood were obtained from alopecia areata patients. PBMCs were separated by density centrifugation and stained for CD3, CD4 and CD8, after which CD4+ and CD8+ T cells were sorted on a FACSAria. The CDR3 sequence holds 14 residues, the cysteine and phenylalanine included. Only the CDR3 portion is preserved as DNA: 42 bases, with reading frame beginning at the first base. V is reduced by 0 bases and J by 8 bases, leaving a spacing of 13 bases between them. The germline V gene (reference sequence) sets CDR1 to GTSNPN and CDR2 to SVGIG. This specimen belongs to a study of CD8+ T cells in alopecia areata (dated by TCRdb to 2016 to 2019). The study in broad terms: Treated patients were enrolled in an open-label pilot trial of oral tofacitinib, 5 to 10 mg twice daily, for moderate-to-severe alopecia areata. Amplification of TCRbeta CDR3 regions was done by immunoSEQ multiplex PCR using 35 Vbeta forward primers and 13 Jbeta reverse primers. In treated patients, disease severity was measured using the SALT score, which gives the percentage of scalp surface area affected. Tofacitinib was administered for 6 to 18 months, and 6 months of follow-up off drug were then conducted to assess delayed response and recurrence. In both human patients and the C3H/HeJ mouse model, the study applied high-throughput TCRbeta sequencing to look at T cell clonal expansion in alopecia areata. Biopsies were taken from tofacitinib-treated patients at baseline and again at 4 and 24 weeks into treatment, and several of those patients also had a later scalp biopsy. Human TCRbeta sequencing covered scalp tissue and sorted CD4+ and CD8+ peripheral blood T cells from patchy and totalis/universalis alopecia areata patients and healthy controls. The RNA source kit depended on sample type: the PAXgene miRNA kit for fixed scalp, the miRNeasy kit for PBMCs, and the RNeasy kit for mouse skin. Scalp clonality was compared among normal scalp (n=4), patchy alopecia areata scalp (n=8), and alopecia totalis/universalis scalp (n=8).

The paper's findings and limits, for the study overall: Lesional scalp, especially in alopecia totalis/universalis, showed higher clonality and more expanded CD8+ clones than normal scalp, suggesting antigenic drive. The treated cohort was small, with a single nonresponder, so links between baseline CD8+ expansion and response need larger studies. Tofacitinib significantly lowered scalp clonality and the number of expanded CD8+ clones among the top 100 scalp clones. Many expanded lesional clones were found to persist in scalp and blood during tofacitinib treatment, and relapse after treatment cessation may be partly explained by this persistence. TCR sequences shared between patients were less clear than in mice, possibly partly because of HLA diversity in the patient population. Scalp TCR repertoire analysis is complicated because resident alphabeta T cells in normal human skin are also sequenced, whereas mouse skin is dominated by gammadelta T cells.

Library generation was performed with the immunoSEQ multiplex PCR assay. RNA was extracted from all samples and reverse transcribed into cDNA, which served as template for TCR sequencing. First-strand cDNA was synthesized with SuperScript III using a 2:1 mix of oligo-dT and random hexamers. A synthetic immune receptor repertoire was used to gauge amplification bias, and whatever bias remained was removed computationally. The paper's data handling went like this. Raw reads were preprocessed to remove errors, and CDR3 was defined according to IMGT conventions as the region from the conserved cysteine to phenylalanine. Clonality was computed as 1 minus the Shannon entropy, with the entropy normalized by log2 of the number of productive unique TCRs. Scalp TCRbeta sequences were cross-referenced with sorted blood CD4 and CD8 repertoires so that the CD4 or CD8 identity of scalp clones could be inferred. This immuneACCESS table, as held by TCRdb, lists in-frame sequences with V and J called but not all clones. Of the missing ones, under half trace to an unresolved V gene in checked studies; the others have no known cause. The V and J calls and the clone size are those of that table, but D and trimming were determined from the DNA. In this sample the table shows 150,000 to 200,000 clones, more than 55% of which occur a single time. The leading ten clones occupy approximately 1.4% of the sample.

This TCR was sampled from a human donor with alopecia areata. The chain couples TRBV30 to TRBJ1-4; a tentative D match to TRBD1 spans 6 bases. The sequencing here drew on CD4+ T cells sorted from blood, taken at roughly week 49, from a patient treated with tofacitinib. The DNA sequence reads TGTGCCTGGAGTGTAGGGGGTGGACAGGAAAAACTGTTTTTT. The resulting protein is CAWSVGGGQEKLFF.